These 23 T cell receptor beta chains originate from one sample sequenced in a study of T cell responses to AZD1222 COVID-19 vaccine. Profiling relied on immunoSEQ multiplex PCR, and the TCRdb table lists in-frame clones only, not all of them. Of roughly 140,000 clones in the sample, approximately 91% are singletons; the top ten hold approximately 1.6%. Source: peripheral blood, taken 28 days after the second AZD1222 dose. These receptors were taken from an adult who received the AZD1222 COVID-19 vaccine.

The chain uses TRBV27 and TRBJ1-2, with D maybe TRBD1 (5 bases). V shed 4 bases and J shed 1 base, with 10 bases lying between them. Looked up from germline, CDR1 is MNHEY and CDR2 is SMNVEV (reference sequence). The CDR3 sequence is 14 residues long. The chain's CDR3 is CASSYSGGNYGYTF. In DNA form, the CDR3 reads TGTGCCAGCAGTTATTCGGGGGGTAACTATGGCTACACCTTC.

The chain couples TRBV19 to TRBJ1-1; D is possibly TRBD1 (6 bases). The CDR3 extends over 14 amino acids. CDR1 LNHDA and CDR2 SQIVND come from the germline V gene (reference sequence). The V end lost 0 bases, the J end lost 1 base, and 6 bases lay between the germline ends. This CDR3 reads CASSIDRGNTEAFF. The CDR3 nucleotides read TGTGCCAGTAGTATAGACAGGGGGAACACTGAAGCTTTCTTT.

This clone was seen a few times. The CDR3 loop is CASSPQGLSSGNTIYF. CDR3 DNA: TGTGCCAGCAGTCCTCAGGGGCTGAGCTCTGGAAACACCATATATTTT. V gene TRBV2 combines with J gene TRBJ1-3; D perhaps matches TRBD1 (6 bases). The ends were cut back, 5 bases at V and 0 bases at J, with 14 bases in the middle. CDR1 SNHLY and CDR2 FYNNEI come from the germline V gene. The CDR3 consists of 16 residues.

Written as DNA, the CDR3 is TGTGCCAGCAGTTACGGCCGACAGGGTAGGACTGAAGCTTTCTTT. Encoded protein: CASSYGRQGRTEAFF. The chain recombines TRBV6-5 with TRBJ1-1; 7 nucleotides match TRBD1. With V trimmed by 2 bases and J by 5 bases, 8 bases remained unmatched. The V gene's germline CDR1 is MNHEY and CDR2 SVGAGI. The CDR3 consists of 15 residues.

The V and J genes are TRBV5-1 and TRBJ2-3; D is possibly TRBD2 (6 bases). Trimming stripped 5 bases from V and 6 bases from J, with 16 bases between. Germline loops: CDR1 SGHRS, CDR2 YFSETQ. The CDR3 length is 14 residues. The CDR3 DNA reads as TGCGCCAGCAGGGGGGGACCAGGGACGGATACGCAGTATTTT. It translates to CASRGGPGTDTQYF.

CDR3 in DNA: TGTGCCAGCAGTTCGGGACTAAGCTCAAACGAGCAGTACTTC. It codes for CASSSGLSSNEQYF. This chain connects TRBV28 to TRBJ2-7; 7 nucleotides line up with TRBD2. The CDR3 loop spans 14 amino acids. Germline CDR1 MDHEN, CDR2 SYDVKM. J was trimmed by 5 bases and V by 4 bases; bases with no gene match: 8.

The CDR3 nucleotides are TGTGCCAGCAGCACGAGACAGGGTCAAGAGACCCAGTACTTC. It yields the protein CASSTRQGQETQYF. The rearrangement uses TRBV9 and TRBJ2-5, with 7 bases lining up with TRBD1. CDR1 SGDLS and CDR2 YYNGEE come from the germline V gene. The J segment lost 2 bases and the V segment lost 4 bases, leaving 5 bases of the junction unmatched. This CDR3 has 14 amino acids.

The V call is TRBV7-2, the J call TRBJ2-2; 7 nucleotides align to TRBD1. CDR3 length: 13 amino acids. Losses at the gene ends were 5 bases for V and 4 bases for J; bases not matched to a gene: 1. Germline V lookup: CDR1 SGHTA, CDR2 FQGNSA. The CDR3 is CASSRDSTGELFF. CDR3 nucleotides: TGTGCCAGCAGCAGGGACAGCACCGGGGAGCTGTTTTTT.

This rearrangement joins TRBV5-1 to TRBJ1-2; the match to TRBD1 covers 9 bases. V shed 4 bases and J 7 bases; nucleotides not matched to a gene: 8. From germline, CDR1 is SGHRS and CDR2 YFSETQ. CDR3 size: 14 residues. The CDR3 DNA reads as TGCGCCAGCAGCAGCGGGACAGGGTATAGTGGCTACACCTTC. Its protein product is CASSSGTGYSGYTF.

The chain links TRBV6-5 to TRBJ2-7; no reliable D call. Trimming shortened V by 5 bases and J by 2 bases, and 7 bases separated the two germline ends. CDR1 is MNHEY and CDR2 is SVGAGI in the germline V gene. The CDR3 runs to 12 residues. The CDR3 DNA is TGTGCCAGCAGTCACCAAGCCTACGAGCAGTACTTC. It codes for CASSHQAYEQYF.

This clone appeared once. This rearrangement joins TRBV6-1 to TRBJ2-3, with TRBD2 matching over 14 bases. Trimming took 0 bases from V and 5 from J; bases not matched to a gene: 13. There are 20 residues in the CDR3. Germline-derived CDR1 and CDR2 are MNHNS and SASEGT. CDR3 sequence (DNA): TGTGCCAGCAGTGAAGCAGGAACCCGACTAGCGGGGGGGAGGTTAGATACGCAGTATTTT. Its translation is CASSEAGTRLAGGRLDTQYF.

The rearrangement links TRBV24-1 to TRBJ2-7, with D perhaps TRBD2 (5 bases). CDR1 KGHDR and CDR2 SFDVKD come from the germline V gene. V gave up 5 bases and J gave up 5 bases, with 6 bases separating them. There are 11 residues in the CDR3. The DNA for the CDR3 is TGTGCCACCAGTGGAGGGCACGAGCAGTACTTC. Its protein is CATSGGHEQYF.

V is TRBV6-6 and J is TRBJ1-5; D remains ambiguous. CDR1 and CDR2 from the germline V gene are MNHNY and SVGAGI (reference sequence). The CDR3 is 13 residues long. With 4 bases removed from V and 0 bases from J, the gap between germline ends came to 4 bases. Here the CDR3 DNA reads TGTGCCAGCAGTTTCCCTAGCAATCAGCCCCAGCATTTT. Encoded protein: CASSFPSNQPQHF.

V and J are TRBV18 and TRBJ1-6; D is perhaps TRBD1 (5 bases). V was trimmed by 3 bases and J by 5 bases, leaving 11 bases between them. This CDR3 has 15 residues. Germline V gives CDR1 KGHSH, CDR2 LQKENI. CDR3 sequence reads: CASSPPGGNNSPLHF. The CDR3 region has the DNA TGTGCCAGCTCACCTCCGGGGGGTAATAATTCACCCCTCCACTTT.

The CDR3 protein is CAISPPPEENSYEQYF. For the CDR3, the DNA is TGTGCCATCAGCCCACCACCAGAGGAAAATTCCTACGAGCAGTACTTC. The V gene is TRBV10-3, the J gene TRBJ2-7; D unresolved. CDR1 is ENHRY and CDR2 is SYGVKD in the germline V gene. This CDR3 has 16 residues. The ends were cut back, 6 bases at V and 1 base at J, with 19 bases in the middle.

This clone was seen once. The chain is built from TRBV5-1 and TRBJ2-5; TRBD1 might be the D (5 bases). The CDR3 runs 15 residues. V was trimmed by 0 bases and J by 1 base, leaving 10 bases between them. Germline CDR1 and CDR2: SGHRS and YFSETQ. Written as DNA, the CDR3 is TGCGCCAGCAGCTTGGTCCCGACAGTCCAAGAGACCCAGTACTTC. Amino acid sequence: CASSLVPTVQETQYF.

The rearrangement joins TRBV7-2 to TRBJ1-6, with 10 bases identical to TRBD1. Looked up from germline, CDR1 is SGHTA and CDR2 is FQGNSA. The junction had 8 bases not matched to a gene; V was cut back by 5 bases and J by 7 bases. There are 16 residues in the CDR3. The CDR3, as DNA: TGTGCCAGCAGCAAAAGGGGACAGGGGAGGAATTCACCCCTCCACTTT. Translated: CASSKRGQGRNSPLHF.

This chain uses TRBV18 with TRBJ2-1; 8 nucleotides line up with TRBD2. Germline CDR1 and CDR2: KGHSH and LQKENI. The CDR3 is made up of 16 amino acids. After removal of 0 bases from V and 7 bases from J, the junction contained 8 bases not matched to a gene. This CDR3 is CASSPPREGLKNEQFF. In nucleotides, the CDR3 is TGTGCCAGCTCACCACCCCGGGAGGGCCTCAAAAATGAGCAGTTCTTC.

This rearrangement joins TRBV9 to TRBJ2-1; TRBD2 is a possible D gene (6 bases). V dropped 2 bases and J dropped 9 bases, with 9 bases sitting between them. The germline gives CDR1 SGDLS, CDR2 YYNGEE. The CDR3 is 12 residues long. The CDR3 sequence: CASSVGTREQFF. DNA of the CDR3: TGTGCCAGCAGCGTCGGGACTCGTGAGCAGTTCTTC. The full variable domain, in which reference TRBV9 and TRBJ2-1 provide the parts outside the CDR3, is DSGVTQTPKHLITATGQRVTLRCSPRSGDLSVYWYQQSLDQGLQFLIQYYNGEERAKGNILERFSAQQFPDLHSELNLSSLELGDSALYFCASSVGTREQFFGPGTRLTVL.

This clone has only one observation. CDR3: CASSRGDSTDTQYF. The CDR3 DNA reads as TGTGCCAGCAGTCGGGGGGACTCCACAGATACGCAGTATTTT. The chain carries TRBV25-1 and TRBJ2-3, with 7 bases that match TRBD2. From germline, CDR1 is MGHDK and CDR2 SYGVNS. The J segment lost 2 bases and the V segment lost 5 bases, leaving 4 bases of the junction unmatched. CDR3 size: 14 residues.

The rearrangement uses TRBV5-4 and TRBJ2-7, with D possibly TRBD2 on 5 matching bases. From germline, CDR1 is SGHNT and CDR2 YYREEE (reference sequence). The CDR3 has 14 residues. V lost 2 bases and J 3 bases, leaving 12 bases between the germline ends. CDR3 region: CASSLGGGGYEQYF. The CDR3 coding sequence is TGTGCCAGCAGCTTAGGTGGCGGAGGCTACGAGCAGTACTTC.

This chain connects TRBV28 to TRBJ1-5; no definite D call. The CDR3 spans 15 residues. V was pared by 6 bases and J by 2 bases, with 14 bases between. The germline CDR1 and CDR2 sequences are MDHEN and SYDVKM. For the CDR3, the DNA is TGTGCCAGCAGCTGGAGGGATATTGGCAATCAGCCCCAGCATTTT. Translation: CASSWRDIGNQPQHF.

This clone was recorded a few times. The chain couples TRBV14 to TRBJ1-2, with D possibly being TRBD1 (6 bases). The length of the CDR3 is 13 residues. In germline, CDR1 is SGHDN, CDR2 FVKESK. V was cut by 5 bases and J by 8 bases, with 15 bases left in between. CDR3 bases: TGTGCCAGCAGCTCGTCACAGGGAAGGGGCTACACCTTC. Protein sequence: CASSSSQGRGYTF.